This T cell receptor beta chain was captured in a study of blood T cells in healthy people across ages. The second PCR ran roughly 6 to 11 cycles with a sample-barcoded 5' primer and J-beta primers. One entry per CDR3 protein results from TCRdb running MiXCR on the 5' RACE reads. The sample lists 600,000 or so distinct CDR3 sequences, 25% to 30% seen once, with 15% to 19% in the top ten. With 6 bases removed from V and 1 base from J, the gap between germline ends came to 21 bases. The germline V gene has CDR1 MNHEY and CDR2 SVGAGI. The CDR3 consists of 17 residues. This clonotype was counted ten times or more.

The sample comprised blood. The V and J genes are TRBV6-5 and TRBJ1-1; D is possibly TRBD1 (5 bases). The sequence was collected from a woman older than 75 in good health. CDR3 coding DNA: TGTGCCAGCAGCTATCTGGGGGTTGGCAGAGCGAACACTGAAGCTTTCTTT. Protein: CASSYLGVGRANTEAFF.